These 16 T cell receptor beta chains share one sample of origin, sequenced in a study of blood T cell repertoires in COVID-19. The protocol was immunoSEQ multiplex PCR, while the TCRdb copy is restricted to in-frame clones and leaves out a portion. The sample includes around 270,000 clones, approximately 90% of them seen just once. Material for sequencing was peripheral blood. These receptors came from a man aged 25-45 years with acute or convalescent COVID-19.

The count of this clone is one. The genes are TRBV5-1 and TRBJ1-2; D is ambiguous. The CDR3 extends over 17 amino acids. The germline V and J ends were trimmed by 4 bases and 2 bases, with 21 bases remaining between them. Germline V gene data show CDR1 as SGHRS and CDR2 as YFSETQ. In DNA, the CDR3 is TGCGCCAGCAGCCCGGAAGTTCTTGGTCGCGGAAACTATGGCTACACCTTC. Translating it yields CASSPEVLGRGNYGYTF.

The chain uses TRBV30 and TRBJ1-5; 7 bases agree with TRBD1. The CDR3 sequence is 16 residues long. Trimming took 4 bases from V and 0 from J; bases not matched to a gene: 9. Germline V lookup: CDR1 GTSNPN, CDR2 SVGIG (reference sequence). This CDR3 reads CAWNGAGGFSNQPQHF. The CDR3 nucleotides read TGTGCCTGGAATGGCGCAGGGGGGTTTAGCAATCAGCCCCAGCATTTT.

The chain combines TRBV2 with TRBJ2-2; 8 bases agree with TRBD1. The germline V gene has CDR1 SNHLY and CDR2 FYNNEI. V shed 10 bases and J 2 bases; nucleotides not matched to a gene: 6. This CDR3 spans 14 amino acids. CDR3: CAKTGQANTGELFF. As DNA, the CDR3 is TGTGCCAAGACGGGACAGGCTAACACCGGGGAGCTGTTTTTT.

The rearrangement uses TRBV28 and TRBJ2-5, with 13 bases that match TRBD2. The junction had 17 bases not matched to a gene; V was cut back by 4 bases and J by 6 bases. CDR3 length: 19 residues. The germline V gene has CDR1 MDHEN and CDR2 SYDVKM. DNA for the CDR3: TGTGCCAGCAGTTCTAAGCTCCTCTACCCGGGACTAGCGGGGAAGACCCAGTACTTC. Translated: CASSSKLLYPGLAGKTQYF.

As for this clone: At one end, the junction sequence differs from germline, possibly due to a read error. The CDR3 sequence: CASREGAGAFF. The CDR3 DNA sequence: TGTGCCAGCAGAGAAGGGGCGGGAGCTTTCTTT. The rearrangement links TRBV2 to TRBJ1-1, with a weak D call TRBD1 (5 bases). Per germline, CDR1 SNHLY and CDR2 FYNNEI. CDR3 length: 11 residues.

The chain joins TRBV5-1 to TRBJ2-7, with D possibly being TRBD1 (5 bases). The CDR3 length is 12 residues. Germline V gene data show CDR1 as SGHRS and CDR2 as YFSETQ. V was cut by 0 bases and J by 5 bases, with 6 bases left in between. The CDR3: CASSLVGDEQYF. Here the CDR3 DNA reads TGCGCCAGCAGCTTGGTAGGGGACGAGCAGTACTTC. Full variable domain (outside the CDR3, taken from reference TRBV5-1 and TRBJ2-7): KAGVTQTPRYLIKTRGQQVTLSCSPISGHRSVSWYQQTPGQGLQFLFEYFSETQRNKGNFPGRFSGRQFSNSRSEMNVSTLELGDSALYLCASSLVGDEQYFGPGTRLTVT.

This chain uses TRBV18 with TRBJ1-5, with 7 bases fitting TRBD1. Germline-derived CDR1 and CDR2 are KGHSH and LQKENI. With V trimmed by 4 bases and J by 0 bases, 3 bases remained unmatched. The CDR3 has 15 residues. CDR3 in amino acids: CASSLDRYSNQPQHF. The CDR3, as DNA: TGTGCCAGCTCACTGGACAGGTATAGCAATCAGCCCCAGCATTTT.

This sequence joins TRBV7-3 and TRBJ1-2; D is perhaps TRBD1 (5 bases). The CDR3 has 17 amino acids. Germline V gives CDR1 SGHTA, CDR2 FQGTGA. With 2 bases removed from V and 5 bases from J, the gap between germline ends came to 21 bases. Here the CDR3 DNA reads TGTGCCAGCAGCTTATCTCTGACCCAGCTGGGGCCTTATGGCTACACCTTC. This translates into CASSLSLTQLGPYGYTF.

The chain is built from TRBV28 and TRBJ1-2; 10 bases line up with TRBD1. This CDR3 region has 13 residues. The V and J ends lost 5 bases and 8 bases, in that order; junction bases with no gene match: 5. The germline V gene has CDR1 MDHEN and CDR2 SYDVKM. The CDR3 here is CASSGDRGRGYTF. CDR3 DNA sequence: TGTGCCAGCAGTGGGGACAGGGGCAGGGGCTACACCTTC.

The rearrangement joins TRBV2 to TRBJ1-6; perhaps TRBD1 as D (6 bases). Germline CDR1 reads SNHLY; CDR2 reads FYNNEI. This CDR3 contains 13 residues. With 9 bases removed from V and 6 bases from J, the gap between germline ends came to 12 bases. The CDR3 spells CARNRDINSPLHF. In nucleotides, the CDR3 is TGTGCCAGAAACCGGGACATTAATTCACCCCTCCACTTT.

This chain links TRBV18 with TRBJ1-1; TRBD1 might be the D (6 bases). V was trimmed by 6 bases and J by 2 bases, leaving 13 bases between them. The CDR3 has 14 amino acids. CDR1 is KGHSH, CDR2 LQKENI, per germline. The CDR3 bases are TGTGCCAGCTCCCCGGACAGCCGTAACACTGAAGCTTTCTTT. Translating gives CASSPDSRNTEAFF.

The chain joins TRBV19 to TRBJ2-2; D may be TRBD1 (5 bases). Germline V lookup: CDR1 LNHDA, CDR2 SQIVND (reference sequence). Trimming took off 7 bases at V and 1 base at J, with 10 bases between the two ends. CDR3 size: 14 residues. As DNA, the CDR3 is TGTGCCAGTAATAAGGGGCTGAACACCGGGGAGCTGTTTTTT. Its protein is CASNKGLNTGELFF.

This clone appeared once. J is TRBJ1-1 and V is TRBV12-3 or TRBV12-4; D gene uncertain. This CDR3 comprises 13 residues. V was clipped by 1 base and J by 5 bases, with 8 bases between them. The CDR3, as DNA: TGTGCCAGCAGTTTAGTTTTTCGGACTGAAGCTTTCTTT. This translates into CASSLVFRTEAFF.

This clone occurred once. The DNA for the CDR3 is TGTGCCTGGAGCACAGGGGGAGGGGGAAACATTCAGTACTTC. This encodes CAWSTGGGGNIQYF. The rearrangement links TRBV30 to TRBJ2-4; the D gene is possibly TRBD1 (8 bases). Per germline, CDR1 GTSNPN and CDR2 SVGIG (reference sequence). CDR3 size: 14 residues. V was trimmed by 3 bases and J by 6 bases, leaving 15 bases between them.

The chain carries TRBV2 and TRBJ1-5; D may be TRBD1 (5 bases). CDR1 and CDR2 from the germline V gene are SNHLY and FYNNEI. This CDR3 comprises 15 residues. V lost 3 bases and J lost 6, with 15 bases in between. CDR3 amino acids: CASSEFDSRSQPQHF. The DNA for the CDR3 is TGTGCCAGCAGTGAGTTCGACAGCCGGAGTCAGCCCCAGCATTTT.

This sequence joins TRBV6-1 and TRBJ2-3, with 11 bases that match TRBD2. Germline lookup yields CDR1 MNHNS and CDR2 SASEGT. The CDR3 runs 16 residues. V lost 1 base to trimming and J lost 4 bases; unmatched junction nucleotides: 4. In DNA form, the CDR3 reads TGTGCCAGCAGTGAAGTGGATAGCGGGGGGGCAGATACGCAGTATTTT. Protein sequence: CASSEVDSGGADTQYF.